Listed below are T cell receptor beta chains from one sample, sequenced in a study of T cell repertoires in cytomegalovirus infection. For these receptors, no antigen is known. One entry per CDR3 protein results from TCRdb running MiXCR on the reads. The sample lists about 770,000 distinct CDR3 sequences; 25% to 30% were seen once. Sample: cultured CD8+ T cells from PBMCs, taken from culture after CMV antigen stimulation. The receptors were gathered from a human donor in good health (CMV status not recorded). Some clones in this sample may be carry-over from other donors' samples. Both conserved end residues are part of each CDR3. The D gene is left open where the match is weak. A clone size is listed for some rows: how often the clone was seen (once, few, many), or a class if it is expanded.

V	D	size	J	DNA	CDR3
TRBV23-1	.	.	TRBJ2-7	TGCGCCAGCACCTCGCCGTTAGGGCCGCAGTACTTC	CASTSPLGPQYF
TRBV7-9	.	few	TRBJ2-1	TGTGCCAGCAGCCCCGGCGGGGTCTCCTACAATGAGCAGTTCTTC	CASSPGGVSYNEQFF
TRBV7-2	.	.	TRBJ1-4	TGTGCCAGCAGCCGAAGGGGTGGATACGAAAAACTGTTTTTT	CASSRRGGYEKLFF
TRBV5-4	.	.	TRBJ1-1	TGTGCCAGCAGACTCGGCGGAGTTACATCGGCCCGTCCCGACAGTGAAGCTTTCTTT	CASRLGGVTSARPDSEAFF
TRBV5-6	.	many	TRBJ1-6	TGTGCCAGCGGCGTGGGTGAGGACAGCTATAATTCACCCCTCCACTTT	CASGVGEDSYNSPLHF
TRBV6-8	TRBD2	.	TRBJ2-3	TGTGCCAGCAGTTACGGGACTAGCGGGGGTGTAGATACGCAGTATTTT	CASSYGTSGGVDTQYF
TRBV23-1	.	many	TRBJ2-7	TGCGCCAGCATTATGTTCTACGAGCAGTACTTC	CASIMFYEQYF
TRBV29-1	.	few	TRBJ2-2	TGCAGCGTTGAACTGTTCCTGGCAAGCGGGGAGCTGTTTTTT	CSVELFLASGELFF
TRBV7-2	.	.	TRBJ1-2	TGTGCCAGCAGCTCACCCCGGGATACCGACTTC	CASSSPRDTDF
TRBV9	TRBD2	many	TRBJ2-1	TGTGCCAGCAGCTCGAGACGGAGCGGGGGGGCCGCCAATGAGCAGTTCTTC	CASSSRRSGGAANEQFF
TRBV7-2	.	few	TRBJ1-1	TGTGCCAGCAGCTGGGGACCGCCGACGAACACTGAAGCTTTCTTT	CASSWGPPTNTEAFF
TRBV7-6	.	many	TRBJ2-2	TGTGCCAGCAGCGCCGGAGGGGGCCACACCGGGGAGCTGTTTTTT	CASSAGGGHTGELFF
TRBV7-6	TRBD1	few	TRBJ2-7	TGTGCCAGCAGCCACGGACAGGGGTTAGCCGAGCAGTACTTC	CASSHGQGLAEQYF
TRBV7-6	.	many	TRBJ2-2	TGTGCCAGCAGCTACATCTCGAGCCCCAGGGGTAGAACCGGGGAGCTGTTTTTT	CASSYISSPRGRTGELFF
TRBV7-9	TRBD2	.	TRBJ2-7	TGTGCCAGCAGCGCCTCGGGGGGGTCCTACGAGCAGTACTTC	CASSASGGSYEQYF
TRBV12-3/TRBV12-4	.	.	TRBJ2-1	TGTGCCAGCACGGCAGTAGGCCCGTACAATGAGCAGTTCTTC	CASTAVGPYNEQFF
TRBV19	.	.	TRBJ1-5	TGTGCCAGTAGGTGGAGACCTTATAGCAATCAGCCCCAGCATTTT	CASRWRPYSNQPQHF
TRBV6-5	.	few	TRBJ2-2	TGTGCCAGCAGTTACCCAGGGAGGCTAGGGGAGCTGTTTTTT	CASSYPGRLGELFF
TRBV12-3/TRBV12-4	TRBD1	few	TRBJ2-3	TGTGCCAGCAGTGCTTACAGGGGGCCTAGCACAGATACGCAGTATTTT	CASSAYRGPSTDTQYF
TRBV7-2	.	many	TRBJ2-7	TGTGCCAGCAGCTTAATAGGTGGAGAGGCCTACGAGCAGTACTTC	CASSLIGGEAYEQYF
TRBV28	.	few	TRBJ1-6	TGTGCCAGCAGTTTAAACTATCGGGTTTCACCCCTCCACTTT	CASSLNYRVSPLHF
TRBV6-2/TRBV6-3	.	.	TRBJ1-1	TGTGCCAGCAGTTACAATGTGAAAACTGAAGCTTTCTTT	CASSYNVKTEAFF
TRBV5-4	.	.	TRBJ1-2	TGTGCCAGCAGGGACGAAGAGGGACCGAACTATGGCTACACCTTC	CASRDEEGPNYGYTF
TRBV19	.	few	TRBJ1-2	TGTGCCAGTAGTATAGACATAGGGTCAGATGGCTACACCTTC	CASSIDIGSDGYTF
TRBV7-2	TRBD1	many	TRBJ1-6	TGTGCCAGCAGCCCCGACAGGGGAAAGGGTTCACCCCTCCACTTT	CASSPDRGKGSPLHF
TRBV12-3/TRBV12-4	.	.	TRBJ2-1	TGTGCCAGCAGTTTAACGTGGGAGCAGTTCTTC	CASSLTWEQFF
TRBV7-9	.	.	TRBJ1-1	TGTGCCAGCAGCTTAGGGACTTTACAAGCTTTCTTT	CASSLGTLQAFF
TRBV7-2	TRBD1	many	TRBJ2-7	TGTGCAAGCAGGGGGCCCGCCTACGAGCAGTACTTC	CASRGPAYEQYF
TRBV7-6	.	.	TRBJ2-7	TGTGCCAGCAGCTTACAGCGTATCCACGAGCAGTACTTC	CASSLQRIHEQYF
TRBV20-1	.	.	TRBJ1-4	TGCAGTGCTAGGGACAGTCTATATAATGAAAAACTGTTTTTT	CSARDSLYNEKLFF
TRBV7-6	TRBD1	.	TRBJ2-7	TGTGCCAGCAGCTTAGGCCCAACTGGGACAGCCTACGAGCAGTACTTC	CASSLGPTGTAYEQYF
TRBV7-2	TRBD2	many	TRBJ2-5	TGTGCCAGCAGCTTAGCACCGGGACTAGCGGGGGCGGGAGAGACCCAGTACTTC	CASSLAPGLAGAGETQYF
TRBV20-1	.	.	TRBJ1-5	TGCAGTGCTAGAGATCGTGACGGGGATAGCAATCAGCCCCAGCATTTT	CSARDRDGDSNQPQHF
TRBV2	.	.	TRBJ1-5	TGTGCCAGCAGTGAGGCCCAAGCGGATAAAAATGGGGCCCAGCATTTT	CASSEAQADKNGAQHF
TRBV19	TRBD1	.	TRBJ2-7	TGTGCCAGTAGTATCATACAGGGGGAGCCCCAGTACTTC	CASSIIQGEPQYF
TRBV6-8	.	.	TRBJ1-2	TGTGCCAGCAGATTGGGTTATGGCTACACCTTC	CASRLGYGYTF
TRBV12-5	.	few	TRBJ1-1	TGTGCTAGTGGACGGGGTGGGGACACTGAAGCTTTCTTT	CASGRGGDTEAFF
TRBV7-9	.	many	TRBJ1-2	TGTGCCAGCAGCTTAATAGGCAGCTTATATGGCTACACCTTC	CASSLIGSLYGYTF
TRBV5-6	TRBD2	few	TRBJ2-1	TGTGCCAGCAGCTACGGGACTAGCGGCCGTGAGCAGTTCTTC	CASSYGTSGREQFF
TRBV7-2	.	few	TRBJ2-1	TGTGCCAGCAGCCCCAGACTCAATGAGCAGTTCTTC	CASSPRLNEQFF
TRBV4-2	.	few	TRBJ2-5	TGTGCCAGCAGCCAAGGGGGGTGGGTGGGGACACAAGAGACCCAGTACTTC	CASSQGGWVGTQETQYF
TRBV10-3	TRBD1	few	TRBJ1-2	TGTGCCATCTTCTGGGGGGGACAGGGGACCGCTGTGAACTATGGCTACACCTTC	CAIFWGGQGTAVNYGYTF
TRBV19	.	.	TRBJ1-2	TGTGCCAGTAGGACGGCAAAATATGGCTACACCTTC	CASRTAKYGYTF
TRBV12-3/TRBV12-4	.	many	TRBJ1-1	TGTGCCAGCAGCACAGGGAGGGAGACTGAAGCTTTCTTT	CASSTGRETEAFF
TRBV6-6	.	.	TRBJ2-7	TGTGCCAGCTGTGGCGGGGACGGCGAGCAGTACTTC	CASCGGDGEQYF
TRBV7-8	.	.	TRBJ2-2	TGTGCCAGCAGCTTACTTACTTCGTACTTGAACACCGGGGAGCTGTTTTTT	CASSLLTSYLNTGELFF
TRBV15	.	few	TRBJ1-1	TGTGCCACCAGCAGAGATCAGGCGTCCGGCACTGAAGCTTTCTTT	CATSRDQASGTEAFF
TRBV2	TRBD2	.	TRBJ2-1	TGTGCCAGCGCGGGGACTAGCGGGGCTTGGGGCTACAATGAGCAGTTCTTC	CASAGTSGAWGYNEQFF
TRBV12-3/TRBV12-4	.	.	TRBJ2-3	TGTGCCAGCAGCCACGGCCGGGGCGGAAGCACAGATACGCAGTATTTT	CASSHGRGGSTDTQYF